Below, one T cell receptor beta chain is given with its context. The J segment lost 2 bases and the V segment lost 1 base, leaving 5 bases of the junction unmatched. The germline V gene has CDR1 SGHRS and CDR2 YFSETQ. The CDR3 runs to 16 residues. This sample was taken from a study of T cell repertoires in cytomegalovirus infection. TCRdb itself ran the reads through MiXCR, one entry per CDR3 protein. The sample records 200,000 or so distinct CDR3 sequences, approximately 19% being singletons. Source material: PBMCs. V usage is TRBV5-1 and J usage is TRBJ2-3; 9 bases match TRBD2. This clonotype was obtained from a human donor in good health (CMV status not recorded). Some clones in this sample may be carry-over from other donors' samples. The CDR3 coding sequence is TGCGCCAGCAGCTTGCTAGCGGGGTTAGACACAGATACGCAGTATTTT. It specifies CASSLLAGLDTDTQYF.